This TCR beta chain is from a study of blood T cells in healthy people across ages. This CDR3 is 17 amino acids long. Germline lookup yields CDR1 SNHLY and CDR2 FYNNEI. The J segment lost 0 bases and the V segment lost 6 bases, leaving 8 bases of the junction unmatched. The authors drew 7.5 to 10 milliliters of peripheral blood from each donor. Then a second PCR, running roughly 7 to 12 cycles, was carried out with a sample-barcoded 5' primer and a J-beta primer mix. TCRdb itself ran the 5' RACE reads through MiXCR, one entry per CDR3 protein. The table records around 690,000 distinct CDR3 sequences, 58% of them present only once.

The specimen sequenced was blood. This sequence originates from a man in his sixties in good health. The chain joins TRBV2 to TRBJ1-6, with 7 bases lining up with TRBD1. The CDR3 DNA reads as TGTGCCAGCAGCCGACCGGGACAGAGCTCCTATAATTCACCCCTCCACTTT. It yields the protein CASSRPGQSSYNSPLHF.